This TCR beta chain emerged from a study of OX40 agonist ivuxolimab in advanced cancers. Study-level information: Partial response was recorded in three patients: one hepatocellular carcinoma and two cutaneous melanoma cases. Whole-study results and caveats: Expanded peripheral T-cell antigen specificity went undetermined.

This clone was seen more than once but under ten times. The antigen remains unidentified. Clones were read by immunoSEQ multiplex PCR, and TCRdb kept only the in-frame ones, dropping some. The sample yields about 42,000 clones, 70% to 90% seen once. Blood got drawn at baseline, again on cycle 4 day 1, and then on cycle 7 day 1. This CDR3 has 14 residues. V lost 1 base, J lost 1 base, and 8 bases lay in between. Looked up from germline, CDR1 is SGHRS and CDR2 is YFSETQ. Specimen: CD4+ or CD8+ T cells sorted from blood, collected in a trial of the OX40 agonist ivuxolimab. The receptor's source is an adult with an advanced solid tumor such as melanoma, head and neck, liver or kidney cancer. The chain links TRBV5-1 to TRBJ1-1; D uncertain. The CDR3 protein is CASSLWEKNTEAFF. The CDR3 nucleotides are TGCGCCAGCAGCTTGTGGGAGAAGAACACTGAAGCTTTCTTT. The full variable domain, with the rest looked up from reference TRBV5-1 and TRBJ1-1, is KAGVTQTPRYLIKTRGQQVTLSCSPISGHRSVSWYQQTPGQGLQFLFEYFSETQRNKGNFPGRFSGRQFSNSRSEMNVSTLELGDSALYLCASSLWEKNTEAFFGQGTRLTVV.